This T cell receptor (beta chain) was sequenced for a study of early T cells in non-severe SARS-CoV-2 infection. The wider study: Bulk RNA from unsorted whole blood was sequenced; chains were unpaired.

Trimming at V came to 7 bases and at J to 3 bases, leaving 9 bases not matched to a gene. CDR1 LNHDA and CDR2 SQIVND come from the germline V gene (reference sequence). The length of the CDR3 is 16 residues. This clonotype has only a few counts. TCRdb passed the 5' RACE reads through MiXCR, listing each CDR3 protein once. Among around 77,000 distinct CDR3 sequences listed, roughly 15% were seen once. The rearrangement uses TRBV19 and TRBJ2-1, with 10 bases fitting TRBD2. The receptor was isolated from an adult who was a healthcare worker with PCR-confirmed SARS-CoV-2 infection or an uninfected control (not recorded which). The specimen was whole blood, collected at baseline. Written as DNA, the CDR3 is TGTGCCAGTAATCCTGAAAGCGGGAGGGGCTACAATGAGCAGTTCTTC. Amino acid sequence: CASNPESGRGYNEQFF.